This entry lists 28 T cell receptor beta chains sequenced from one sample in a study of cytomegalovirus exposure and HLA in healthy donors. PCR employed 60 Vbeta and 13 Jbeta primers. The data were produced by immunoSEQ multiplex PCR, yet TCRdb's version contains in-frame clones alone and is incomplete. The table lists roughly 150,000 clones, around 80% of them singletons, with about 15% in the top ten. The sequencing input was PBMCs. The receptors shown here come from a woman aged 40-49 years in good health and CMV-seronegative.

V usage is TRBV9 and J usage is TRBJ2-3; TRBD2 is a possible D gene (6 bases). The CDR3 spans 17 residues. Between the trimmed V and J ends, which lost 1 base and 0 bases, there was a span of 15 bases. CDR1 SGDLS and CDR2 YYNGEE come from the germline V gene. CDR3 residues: CASSVKEGRTSTDTQYF. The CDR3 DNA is TGTGCCAGCAGCGTAAAGGAGGGACGGACTAGCACAGATACGCAGTATTTT.

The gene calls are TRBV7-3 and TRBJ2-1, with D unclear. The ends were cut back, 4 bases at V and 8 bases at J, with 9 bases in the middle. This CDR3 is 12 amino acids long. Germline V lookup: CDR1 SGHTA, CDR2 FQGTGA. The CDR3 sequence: CASSSGGDEQFF. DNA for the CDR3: TGTGCCAGCAGCTCGGGTGGAGATGAGCAGTTCTTC.

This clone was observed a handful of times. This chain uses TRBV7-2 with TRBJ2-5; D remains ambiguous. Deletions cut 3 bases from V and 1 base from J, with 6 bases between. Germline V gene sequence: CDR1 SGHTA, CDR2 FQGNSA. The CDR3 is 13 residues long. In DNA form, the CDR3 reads TGTGCCAGCAGCTTCTTCTTCCAAGAGACCCAGTACTTC. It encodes CASSFFFQETQYF.

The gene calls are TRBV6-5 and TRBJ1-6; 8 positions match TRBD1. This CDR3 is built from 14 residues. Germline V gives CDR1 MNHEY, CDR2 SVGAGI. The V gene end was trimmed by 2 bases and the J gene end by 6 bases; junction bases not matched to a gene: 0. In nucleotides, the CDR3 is TGTGCCAGCAGTTACCAGGGGGCTAATTCACCCCTCCACTTT. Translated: CASSYQGANSPLHF.

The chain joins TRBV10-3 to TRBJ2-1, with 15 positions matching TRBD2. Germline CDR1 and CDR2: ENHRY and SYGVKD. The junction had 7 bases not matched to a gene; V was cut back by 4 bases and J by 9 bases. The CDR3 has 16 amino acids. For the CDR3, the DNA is TGTGCCATCAGTGCCCCGGGACTAGCGGGAGGATCTGAGCAGTTCTTC. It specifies CAISAPGLAGGSEQFF.

The CDR3 is CASSPPGGGETQYF. CDR3 nucleotide sequence: TGTGCCAGCAGCCCCCCCGGAGGCGGGGAGACCCAGTACTTC. V usage is TRBV7-9 and J usage is TRBJ2-5, with D tentatively TRBD2 (5 bases). The germline CDR1 and CDR2 sequences are SEHNR and FQNEAQ (reference sequence). V lost 5 bases and J lost 5, with 15 bases in between. This CDR3 has 14 residues.

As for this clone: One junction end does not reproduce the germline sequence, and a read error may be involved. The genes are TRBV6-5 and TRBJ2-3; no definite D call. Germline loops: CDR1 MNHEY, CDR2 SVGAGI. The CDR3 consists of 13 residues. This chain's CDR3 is CAGSYSSSDTQYF. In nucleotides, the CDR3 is TGTGCCGGCAGTTACTCGTCCTCAGATACGCAGTATTTT.

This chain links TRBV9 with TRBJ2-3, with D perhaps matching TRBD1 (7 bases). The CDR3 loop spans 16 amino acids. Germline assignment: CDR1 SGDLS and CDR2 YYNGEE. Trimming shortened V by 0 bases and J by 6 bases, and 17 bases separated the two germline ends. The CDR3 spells CASSVDQGGLGDTQYF. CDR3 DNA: TGTGCCAGCAGCGTAGATCAGGGGGGATTGGGCGATACGCAGTATTTT. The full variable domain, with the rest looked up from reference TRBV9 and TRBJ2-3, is DSGVTQTPKHLITATGQRVTLRCSPRSGDLSVYWYQQSLDQGLQFLIQYYNGEERAKGNILERFSAQQFPDLHSELNLSSLELGDSALYFCASSVDQGGLGDTQYFGPGTRLTVL.

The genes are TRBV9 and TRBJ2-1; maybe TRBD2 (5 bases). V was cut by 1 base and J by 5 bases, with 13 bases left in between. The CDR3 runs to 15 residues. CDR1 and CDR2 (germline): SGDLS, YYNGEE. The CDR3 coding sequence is TGTGCCAGCAGCGTAACGAGCGGATATAACAATGAGCAGTTCTTC. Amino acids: CASSVTSGYNNEQFF.

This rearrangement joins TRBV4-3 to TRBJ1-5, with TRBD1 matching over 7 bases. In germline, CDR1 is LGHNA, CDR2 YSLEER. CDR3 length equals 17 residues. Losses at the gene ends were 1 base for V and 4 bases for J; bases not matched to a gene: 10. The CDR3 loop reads CASSQVYSGQINQPQHF. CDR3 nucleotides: TGCGCCAGCAGCCAAGTGTATTCGGGACAGATAAATCAGCCCCAGCATTTT.

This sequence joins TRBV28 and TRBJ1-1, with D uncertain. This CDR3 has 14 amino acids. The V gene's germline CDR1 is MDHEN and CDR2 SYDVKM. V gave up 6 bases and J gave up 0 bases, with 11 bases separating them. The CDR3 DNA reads TGTGCCAGCAGCCGCAGTCCGATGAACACTGAAGCTTTCTTT. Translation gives CASSRSPMNTEAFF. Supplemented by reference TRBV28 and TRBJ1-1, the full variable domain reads DVKVTQSSRYLVKRTGEKVFLECVQDMDHENMFWYRQDPGLGLRLIYFSYDVKMKEKGDIPEGYSVSREKKERFSLILESASTNQTSMYLCASSRSPMNTEAFFGQGTRLTVV.

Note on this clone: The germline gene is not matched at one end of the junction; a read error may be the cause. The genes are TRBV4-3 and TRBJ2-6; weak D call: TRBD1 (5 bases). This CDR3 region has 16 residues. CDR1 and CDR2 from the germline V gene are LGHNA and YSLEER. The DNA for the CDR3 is TGCGCCAGCAGCCAAGATTTAGGAACTGGGGCCAACGGCCTGACTTTC. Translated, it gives CASSQDLGTGANGLTF.

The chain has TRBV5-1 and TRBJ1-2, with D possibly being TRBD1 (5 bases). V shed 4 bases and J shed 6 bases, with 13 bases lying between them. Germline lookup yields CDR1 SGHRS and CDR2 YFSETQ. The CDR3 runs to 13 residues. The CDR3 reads CASSQSGLDGYTF. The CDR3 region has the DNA TGCGCCAGCAGCCAATCAGGGTTAGATGGCTACACCTTC.

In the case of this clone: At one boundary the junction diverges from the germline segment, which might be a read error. CDR3 region: CASSSPSTGGANSQYF. The DNA for the CDR3 is TGTGCCAGCAGCTCTCCGTCCACAGGGGGCGCAAACAGTCAGTACTTC. The gene calls are TRBV7-4 and TRBJ2-4; TRBD1 agrees at 9 bases. This CDR3 spans 16 amino acids. Germline lookup yields CDR1 SGHVT and CDR2 SQSDAQ.

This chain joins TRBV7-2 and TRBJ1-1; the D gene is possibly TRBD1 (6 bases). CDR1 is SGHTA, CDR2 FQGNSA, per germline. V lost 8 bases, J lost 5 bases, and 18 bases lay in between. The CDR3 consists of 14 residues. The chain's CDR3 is CASARGGQLTEAFF. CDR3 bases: TGTGCCAGCGCTAGGGGGGGGCAGCTTACTGAAGCTTTCTTT.

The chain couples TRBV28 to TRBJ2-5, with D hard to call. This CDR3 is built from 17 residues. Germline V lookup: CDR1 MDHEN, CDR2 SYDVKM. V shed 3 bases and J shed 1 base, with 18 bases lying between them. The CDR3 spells CASSFSWAELTQETQYF. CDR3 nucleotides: TGTGCCAGCAGTTTTAGTTGGGCAGAGCTAACCCAAGAGACCCAGTACTTC.

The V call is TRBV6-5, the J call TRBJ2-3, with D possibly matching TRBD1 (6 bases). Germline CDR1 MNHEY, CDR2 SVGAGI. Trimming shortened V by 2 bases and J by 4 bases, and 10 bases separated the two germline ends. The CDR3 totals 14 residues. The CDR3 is CASSYPGQPDTQYF. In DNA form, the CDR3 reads TGTGCCAGCAGTTACCCGGGACAACCAGATACGCAGTATTTT.

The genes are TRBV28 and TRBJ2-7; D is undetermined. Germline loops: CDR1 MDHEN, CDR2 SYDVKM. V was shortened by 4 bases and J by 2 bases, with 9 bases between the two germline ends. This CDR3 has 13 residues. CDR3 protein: CASSSPATYEQYF. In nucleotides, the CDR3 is TGTGCCAGCAGTTCCCCCGCGACCTACGAGCAGTACTTC.

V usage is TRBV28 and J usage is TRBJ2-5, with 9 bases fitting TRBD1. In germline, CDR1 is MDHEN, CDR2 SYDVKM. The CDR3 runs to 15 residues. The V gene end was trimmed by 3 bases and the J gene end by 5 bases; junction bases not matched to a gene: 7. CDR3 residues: CASSLSRDRVETQYF. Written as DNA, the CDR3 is TGTGCCAGCAGTTTGTCCCGGGACAGGGTCGAGACCCAGTACTTC.

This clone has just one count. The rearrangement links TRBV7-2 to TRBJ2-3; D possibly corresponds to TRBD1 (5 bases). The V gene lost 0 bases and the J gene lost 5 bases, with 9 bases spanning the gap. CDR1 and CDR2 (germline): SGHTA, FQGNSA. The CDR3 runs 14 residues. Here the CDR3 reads CASSLAQRGDTQYF. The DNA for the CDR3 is TGTGCCAGCAGCTTAGCGCAAAGGGGAGATACGCAGTATTTT. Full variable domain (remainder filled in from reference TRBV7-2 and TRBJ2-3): GAGVSQSPSNKVTEKGKDVELRCDPISGHTALYWYRQSLGQGLEFLIYFQGNSAPDKSGLPSDRFSAERTGGSVSTLTIQRTQQEDSAVYLCASSLAQRGDTQYFGPGTRLTVL.

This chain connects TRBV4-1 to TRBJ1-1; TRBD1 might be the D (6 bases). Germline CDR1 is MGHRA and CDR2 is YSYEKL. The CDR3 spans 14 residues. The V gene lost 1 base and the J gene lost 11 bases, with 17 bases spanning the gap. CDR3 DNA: TGCGCCAGCAGCCAAGGGCCCGGGACACCGTGCGCTTTCTTT. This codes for CASSQGPGTPCAFF.

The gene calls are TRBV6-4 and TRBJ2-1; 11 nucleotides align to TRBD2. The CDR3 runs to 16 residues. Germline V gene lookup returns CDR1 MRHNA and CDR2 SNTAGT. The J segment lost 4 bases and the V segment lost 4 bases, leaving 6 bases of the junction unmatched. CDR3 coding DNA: TGTGCCAGCAGTGCGCTAGCGGGGGGACTGTACAATGAGCAGTTCTTC. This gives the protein CASSALAGGLYNEQFF.

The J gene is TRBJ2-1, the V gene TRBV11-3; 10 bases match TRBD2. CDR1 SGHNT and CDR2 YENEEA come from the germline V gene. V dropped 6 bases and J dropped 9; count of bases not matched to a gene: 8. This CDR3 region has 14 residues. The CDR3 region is CASSAASGSFEQFF. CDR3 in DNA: TGTGCCAGCAGTGCGGCTAGCGGGAGTTTTGAGCAGTTCTTC.

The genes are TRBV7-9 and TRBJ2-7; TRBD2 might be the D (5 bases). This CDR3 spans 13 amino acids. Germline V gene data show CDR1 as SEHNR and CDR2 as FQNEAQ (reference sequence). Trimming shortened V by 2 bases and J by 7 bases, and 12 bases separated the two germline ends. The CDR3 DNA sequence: TGTGCCAGCAGCTTAAGTGGAGGTCGGGAGCAGTACTTC. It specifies CASSLSGGREQYF.

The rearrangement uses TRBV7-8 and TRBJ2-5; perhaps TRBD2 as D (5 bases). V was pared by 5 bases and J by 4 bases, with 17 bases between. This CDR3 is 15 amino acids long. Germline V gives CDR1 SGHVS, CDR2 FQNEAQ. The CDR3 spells CASSQGLARGETQYF. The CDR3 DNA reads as TGTGCCAGCAGCCAAGGACTCGCCCGGGGAGAGACCCAGTACTTC.

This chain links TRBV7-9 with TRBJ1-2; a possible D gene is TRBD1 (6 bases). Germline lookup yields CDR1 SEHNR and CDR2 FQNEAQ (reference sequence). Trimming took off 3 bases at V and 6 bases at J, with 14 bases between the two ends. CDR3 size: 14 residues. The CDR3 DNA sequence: TGTGCCAGCAGCTTCCCGACTCAGGGGAATGGCTACACCTTC. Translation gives CASSFPTQGNGYTF.

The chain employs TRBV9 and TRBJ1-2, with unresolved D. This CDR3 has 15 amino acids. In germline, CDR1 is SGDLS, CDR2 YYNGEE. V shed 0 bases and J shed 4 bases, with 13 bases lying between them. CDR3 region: CASSVAVGHTYGYTF. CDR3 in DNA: TGTGCCAGCAGCGTAGCGGTGGGCCATACCTATGGCTACACCTTC.

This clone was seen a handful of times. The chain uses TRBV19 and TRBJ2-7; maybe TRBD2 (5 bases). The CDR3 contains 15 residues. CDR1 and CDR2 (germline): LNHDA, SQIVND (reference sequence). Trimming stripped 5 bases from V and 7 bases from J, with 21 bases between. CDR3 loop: CASSPLWGAFEEQYF. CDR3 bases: TGTGCCAGTAGTCCTCTTTGGGGAGCATTTGAGGAGCAGTACTTC.